A selection of T cell receptor beta chains follows, all from one sample in a study of shared clonotypes between healthy human individuals. Generated by immunoSEQ multiplex PCR, the TCRdb table keeps only in-frame clones and is missing some. The sample yields approximately 2,200,000 clones, under 95% seen once. The sample was naive CD8+ T cells from PBMCs. The source of these receptors is a man between 18 and 35 years old in good health. Some clones in this sample may be carry-over from other donors' samples. The CDR3 runs from the conserved cysteine through the conserved F or W. Each record gives: V gene, J gene, clone size, D gene, CDR3 protein, CDR3 DNA. A D gene is named only where the DNA matches it firmly. Rows may omit the clone size; those that give it use once, few, many or a size class.

v_gene: TRBV7-6
j_gene: TRBJ2-7
abundance: once
d_gene: NA
CDR3aa: CASSPTKRLPYEQYF
CDR3nt: TGTGCCAGCAGCCCGACTAAGCGTCTCCCCTACGAGCAGTACTTC

v_gene: TRBV5-6
j_gene: TRBJ2-1
abundance: once
d_gene: TRBD1
CDR3aa: CASRQTQGAVFNEQFF
CDR3nt: TGTGCCAGCAGACAAACGCAGGGGGCGGTGTTCAATGAGCAGTTCTTC

v_gene: TRBV19
j_gene: TRBJ1-5
abundance: NA
d_gene: NA
CDR3aa: CASRGTFGNNQPQHF
CDR3nt: TGTGCCAGTAGGGGGACATTTGGAAACAATCAGCCCCAGCATTTT

v_gene: TRBV5-4
j_gene: TRBJ2-5
abundance: NA
d_gene: TRBD1
CDR3aa: CASSLGQGVAETQYF
CDR3nt: TGTGCCAGCAGCCTAGGACAGGGCGTAGCAGAGACCCAGTACTTC

v_gene: TRBV7-6
j_gene: TRBJ2-5
abundance: NA
d_gene: TRBD2
CDR3aa: CASSFVLAGGAETQYF
CDR3nt: TGTGCCAGCAGCTTTGTTTTGGCGGGAGGGGCAGAGACCCAGTACTTC

v_gene: TRBV11-2
j_gene: TRBJ2-1
abundance: NA
d_gene: TRBD2
CDR3aa: CASSLSGTSLYNEQFF
CDR3nt: TGTGCCAGCAGCTTATCAGGGACTAGCCTATACAATGAGCAGTTCTTC

v_gene: TRBV23-1
j_gene: TRBJ1-2
abundance: NA
d_gene: NA
CDR3aa: CASSPTVGHYGYTF
CDR3nt: TGCGCCAGCAGTCCCACTGTCGGCCACTATGGCTACACCTTC

v_gene: TRBV27
j_gene: TRBJ2-7
abundance: NA
d_gene: NA
CDR3aa: CASSLAADSYEQYF
CDR3nt: TGTGCCAGCAGTTTAGCGGCGGACTCCTACGAGCAGTACTTC

v_gene: TRBV5-4
j_gene: TRBJ2-1
abundance: once
d_gene: NA
CDR3aa: CASSDDSYNEQFF
CDR3nt: TGTGCCAGCAGCGACGACTCCTACAATGAGCAGTTCTTC

v_gene: TRBV10-1
j_gene: TRBJ2-2
abundance: NA
d_gene: NA
CDR3aa: CASSETGSTGELFF
CDR3nt: TGCGCCAGCAGTGAAACAGGGAGCACCGGGGAGCTGTTTTTT

v_gene: TRBV7-9
j_gene: TRBJ1-4
abundance: NA
d_gene: NA
CDR3aa: CASSFPQEAGEKLFF
CDR3nt: TGTGCCAGCAGCTTTCCCCAGGAGGCGGGTGAAAAACTGTTTTTT

v_gene: TRBV27
j_gene: TRBJ2-7
abundance: NA
d_gene: NA
CDR3aa: CASSLSPRSEQYF
CDR3nt: TGTGCCAGCAGTTTATCGCCCAGATCCGAGCAGTACTTC

v_gene: TRBV4-1
j_gene: TRBJ2-5
abundance: NA
d_gene: NA
CDR3aa: CASSQVQEGLLETQYF
CDR3nt: TGCGCCAGCAGCCAAGTTCAGGAGGGCCTTTTGGAGACCCAGTACTTC

v_gene: TRBV28
j_gene: TRBJ1-6
abundance: NA
d_gene: NA
CDR3aa: CASTEVIGNSPLHF
CDR3nt: TGTGCCAGCACGGAAGTTATCGGTAATTCACCCCTCCACTTT

v_gene: TRBV28
j_gene: TRBJ1-2
abundance: NA
d_gene: NA
CDR3aa: CASSLWGAAVYGYTF
CDR3nt: TGTGCCAGCAGTTTATGGGGTGCGGCAGTCTATGGCTACACCTTC

v_gene: TRBV27
j_gene: TRBJ2-7
abundance: NA
d_gene: NA
CDR3aa: CASRGLGAVGYEQYF
CDR3nt: TGTGCCAGCAGGGGCCTGGGGGCGGTGGGCTACGAGCAGTACTTC

v_gene: TRBV27
j_gene: TRBJ2-7
abundance: NA
d_gene: NA
CDR3aa: CASSYGGSYEQYF
CDR3nt: TGTGCCAGCAGTTACGGTGGCTCCTACGAGCAGTACTTC

v_gene: TRBV11-2
j_gene: TRBJ2-1
abundance: NA
d_gene: TRBD2
CDR3aa: CASSLLAGGYNEQFF
CDR3nt: TGTGCCAGCAGCTTGCTAGCGGGAGGGTACAATGAGCAGTTCTTC

v_gene: TRBV28
j_gene: TRBJ2-3
abundance: NA
d_gene: TRBD2
CDR3aa: CATSGLAGGTTSTDTQYF
CDR3nt: TGTGCCACTTCGGGACTAGCGGGAGGGACCACTAGCACAGATACGCAGTATTTT

v_gene: TRBV27
j_gene: TRBJ1-1
abundance: once
d_gene: NA
CDR3aa: CASSLRQQNTEAFF
CDR3nt: TGTGCCAGCAGTTTAAGACAGCAGAACACTGAAGCTTTCTTT

v_gene: TRBV6-1
j_gene: TRBJ2-2
abundance: NA
d_gene: TRBD1
CDR3aa: CASRIDRGRTGELFF
CDR3nt: TGTGCCAGTAGAATCGACAGGGGGCGGACCGGGGAGCTGTTTTTT

v_gene: TRBV29-1
j_gene: TRBJ2-1
abundance: NA
d_gene: NA
CDR3aa: CSVAVLGPEQFF
CDR3nt: TGCAGCGTTGCGGTGTTGGGGCCCGAGCAGTTCTTC

v_gene: TRBV9
j_gene: TRBJ2-4
abundance: NA
d_gene: TRBD1
CDR3aa: CASSVTDRVGKNIQYF
CDR3nt: TGTGCCAGCAGCGTCACGGACAGGGTTGGCAAAAACATTCAGTACTTC

v_gene: TRBV6-6
j_gene: TRBJ2-7
abundance: NA
d_gene: NA
CDR3aa: CASSYSGTHPSYEQYF
CDR3nt: TGTGCCAGCAGTTACTCCGGGACTCATCCCTCCTACGAGCAGTACTTC

v_gene: TRBV14
j_gene: TRBJ2-7
abundance: NA
d_gene: NA
CDR3aa: CASSQHRLSYEQYF
CDR3nt: TGTGCCAGCAGCCAACATCGGCTTTCCTACGAGCAGTACTTC

v_gene: TRBV15
j_gene: TRBJ1-1
abundance: NA
d_gene: NA
CDR3aa: CATSSPHSGDTEAFF
CDR3nt: TGTGCCACCAGCAGTCCACACAGTGGGGACACTGAAGCTTTCTTT

v_gene: TRBV4-3
j_gene: TRBJ2-2
abundance: NA
d_gene: NA
CDR3aa: CASSQVSWNRELFF
CDR3nt: TGCGCCAGCAGCCAAGTGTCGTGGAACCGGGAGCTGTTTTTT

v_gene: TRBV11-2
j_gene: TRBJ2-7
abundance: once
d_gene: TRBD2
CDR3aa: CASSLPSGRPSYEQYF
CDR3nt: TGTGCCAGCAGCTTACCTAGCGGGAGGCCCTCCTACGAGCAGTACTTC

v_gene: TRBV5-1
j_gene: TRBJ2-7
abundance: NA
d_gene: TRBD1
CDR3aa: CASSLAGQGADYEQYF
CDR3nt: TGCGCCAGCAGCTTGGCGGGACAGGGGGCCGACTACGAGCAGTACTTC

v_gene: TRBV19
j_gene: TRBJ1-5
abundance: NA
d_gene: NA
CDR3aa: CASSQGPTQHF
CDR3nt: TGTGCCAGCTCGCAGGGTCCGACCCAGCATTTT

v_gene: TRBV6-5
j_gene: TRBJ2-5
abundance: NA
d_gene: NA
CDR3aa: CASSYLGQETQYF
CDR3nt: TGTGCCAGCAGTTACTTGGGACAAGAGACCCAGTACTTC

v_gene: TRBV27
j_gene: TRBJ2-5
abundance: NA
d_gene: NA
CDR3aa: CASSLLGNQETQYF
CDR3nt: TGTGCCAGCAGTTTGTTAGGGAACCAAGAGACCCAGTACTTC

v_gene: TRBV7-2
j_gene: TRBJ2-7
abundance: NA
d_gene: TRBD2
CDR3aa: CASSHGLAGGEQYF
CDR3nt: TGTGCCAGCAGTCATGGACTAGCGGGAGGCGAGCAGTACTTC

v_gene: TRBV7-9
j_gene: TRBJ1-1
abundance: NA
d_gene: NA
CDR3aa: CASSPRQDTEAFF
CDR3nt: TGTGCCAGCAGCCCGAGACAGGACACTGAAGCTTTCTTT

v_gene: TRBV6-5
j_gene: TRBJ2-1
abundance: NA
d_gene: TRBD2
CDR3aa: CASPGLPTNEQFF
CDR3nt: TGTGCCAGTCCGGGACTACCGACGAATGAGCAGTTCTTC

v_gene: TRBV7-9
j_gene: TRBJ2-1
abundance: NA
d_gene: NA
CDR3aa: CASSVLVVEQFF
CDR3nt: TGTGCCAGCAGCGTACTCGTAGTCGAGCAGTTCTTC

v_gene: TRBV11-2
j_gene: TRBJ2-7
abundance: NA
d_gene: NA
CDR3aa: CASSFPGPGYEQYF
CDR3nt: TGTGCCAGCAGCTTCCCCGGCCCAGGCTACGAGCAGTACTTC

v_gene: TRBV7-9
j_gene: TRBJ1-5
abundance: NA
d_gene: NA
CDR3aa: CASSSLGAPNQPQHF
CDR3nt: TGTGCCAGCAGCTCCCTCGGGGCCCCCAATCAGCCCCAGCATTTT

v_gene: TRBV6-1
j_gene: TRBJ2-7
abundance: NA
d_gene: NA
CDR3aa: CASSDGLLSYEQYF
CDR3nt: TGTGCCAGCAGCGACGGACTCCTCTCCTACGAGCAGTACTTC

v_gene: TRBV7-6
j_gene: TRBJ2-1
abundance: NA
d_gene: NA
CDR3aa: CASSPAEGAYNEQFF
CDR3nt: TGTGCCAGCAGCCCGGCGGAGGGGGCTTACAATGAGCAGTTCTTC

v_gene: TRBV19
j_gene: TRBJ2-1
abundance: NA
d_gene: NA
CDR3aa: CASTHRGTHNEQFF
CDR3nt: TGTGCCAGTACACACCGCGGAACTCACAATGAGCAGTTCTTC

v_gene: TRBV29-1
j_gene: TRBJ2-7
abundance: NA
d_gene: NA
CDR3aa: CSASGVLEQYF
CDR3nt: TGCAGCGCCTCAGGGGTGCTCGAGCAGTACTTC

v_gene: TRBV30
j_gene: TRBJ2-1
abundance: NA
d_gene: TRBD2
CDR3aa: CAWSAPILLAGGLDNEQFF
CDR3nt: TGTGCCTGGAGTGCCCCGATCCTACTAGCGGGAGGTCTGGACAATGAGCAGTTCTTC

v_gene: TRBV27
j_gene: TRBJ2-3
abundance: NA
d_gene: NA
CDR3aa: CASSPRGRSYYTDTQYF
CDR3nt: TGTGCCAGCAGTCCTCGAGGGAGGTCGTATTATACAGATACGCAGTATTTT

v_gene: TRBV5-1
j_gene: TRBJ2-2
abundance: NA
d_gene: NA
CDR3aa: CASSLAVGVGSVLLFF
CDR3nt: TGCGCCAGCAGCTTGGCCGTCGGGGTTGGTTCCGTTCTGCTGTTTTTT

v_gene: TRBV28
j_gene: TRBJ2-7
abundance: NA
d_gene: NA
CDR3aa: CASSWGGNSYEQYF
CDR3nt: TGTGCCAGCAGTTGGGGCGGTAACTCCTACGAGCAGTACTTC

v_gene: TRBV27
j_gene: TRBJ1-2
abundance: NA
d_gene: TRBD1
CDR3aa: CASSPRQGSGGYTF
CDR3nt: TGTGCCAGCAGTCCGCGACAGGGTTCGGGTGGCTACACCTTC

v_gene: TRBV5-5
j_gene: TRBJ2-7
abundance: NA
d_gene: NA
CDR3aa: CASSLYGTSSYEQYF
CDR3nt: TGTGCCAGCAGCTTGTATGGGACGAGCTCCTACGAGCAGTACTTC

v_gene: TRBV5-6
j_gene: TRBJ2-2
abundance: NA
d_gene: NA
CDR3aa: CASSGGFSGELFF
CDR3nt: TGTGCCAGCAGCGGAGGTTTCTCCGGGGAGCTGTTTTTT